This TCR beta chain was documented in a study of OX40 agonist ivuxolimab in advanced cancers. About the research overall: Of mixed ages from about 23 to 79 and averaging around 60 years, the group was around 78% male. Participants could have had prior anti-PD-1, anti-PD-L1 or anti-CTLA-4 therapy, and around 40% had some. Study results and caveats: Dose levels from 0.1 to 3.0 mg/kg saw CD4+ and CD8+ blood T cells expand clonally by week 6. Near-lowest levels of clonal expansion characterized partial responders at 0.1-3.0 mg/kg.

This clone was seen a single time. The antigen remains undetermined. Only in-frame clones appear in the TCRdb table, and some are missing; sequencing was by immunoSEQ multiplex PCR. The sample has over 65,000 clones, more than 70% seen once. The CDR3 has 15 amino acids. The V gene end was trimmed by 4 bases and the J gene end by 0 bases; junction bases not matched to a gene: 5. The germline CDR1 and CDR2 sequences are SGHTS and YDEGEE. V is TRBV5-8 and J is TRBJ1-1; 8 nucleotides agree with TRBD1. Sequenced here: CD4+ or CD8+ T cells sorted from blood, sampled in a trial of the OX40 agonist ivuxolimab. The receptor comes from an adult with an advanced solid tumor such as melanoma, head and neck, liver or kidney cancer. As DNA, the CDR3 is TGTGCCAGCAGCCGACAGGGGATGGTGAACACTGAAGCTTTCTTT. It encodes CASSRQGMVNTEAFF.